Following are 8 T cell receptor beta chains from one sample sequenced in a study of a mutant IDH1 vaccine in newly diagnosed glioma. Time point here: week 35, safety follow-up. Alongside topical imiquimod, each dose of vaccine comprised 300 ug of mutant IDH1 20-mer peptide. TCRdb's copy holds only in-frame clones and misses some; the assay was immunoSEQ multiplex PCR. The sample holds tens of thousands of clones, 84% seen once. Their antigens are not known. This sample comprised PBMCs, obtained from a glioma patient whose treatment included an IDH1 peptide vaccine. The source of these receptors is a young woman with glioma.

The J gene is TRBJ2-3, the V gene TRBV9, with 7 bases aligning to TRBD2. The germline V gene has CDR1 SGDLS and CDR2 YYNGEE. The junction had 3 bases not matched to a gene; V was cut back by 2 bases and J by 0 bases. This CDR3 region has 15 residues. The CDR3: CASSVGGRSTDTQYF. CDR3 sequence (DNA): TGTGCCAGCAGCGTCGGGGGGAGGAGCACAGATACGCAGTATTTT.

This sequence joins TRBV5-5 and TRBJ2-4; either TRBD1 or TRBD2 may supply D (5 bases each). The CDR3 is 17 residues long. Trimming left V 7 bases short and J 0 bases short, with 20 bases between. Germline V CDR1 and CDR2: SGHKS, YYEKEE (reference sequence). The DNA of the CDR3 is TGTGCCAGCCTCCGGGGCCCCAGCCCTTTAGCCAAAAACATTCAGTACTTC. As protein: CASLRGPSPLAKNIQYF.

This clone has a single count. The rearrangement joins TRBV6-1 to TRBJ2-1, with D perhaps matching TRBD1 or TRBD2 (6 bases each). Germline loops: CDR1 MNHNS, CDR2 SASEGT. V lost 4 bases, J lost 6 bases, and 16 bases lay in between. The CDR3 contains 15 residues. CDR3 loop: CASSVTTEGGNEQFF. CDR3 in DNA: TGTGCCAGCAGTGTGACGACAGAGGGGGGCAATGAGCAGTTCTTC.

The genes are TRBV6-5 and TRBJ2-2; either TRBD1 or TRBD2 may fit D (5 bases each). Deletions cut 4 bases from V and 9 bases from J, with 9 bases between. The germline V gene has CDR1 MNHEY and CDR2 SVGAGI. The CDR3 contains 12 residues. CDR3 nucleotides: TGTGCCAGCAGTTCTCGGGGCCGGGAGCTGTTTTTT. As protein: CASSSRGRELFF.

The gene calls are TRBV7-2 and TRBJ2-7; D unresolved. The V gene lost 5 bases and the J gene lost 4 bases, with 15 bases spanning the gap. Germline lookup yields CDR1 SGHTA and CDR2 FQGNSA. This CDR3 spans 14 amino acids. The DNA for the CDR3 is TGTGCCAGCAGCGCTGATGGTTTGGTATACGAGCAGTACTTC. Translation gives CASSADGLVYEQYF.

The chain has TRBV9 and TRBJ1-1; D unclear. The CDR3 has 11 amino acids. Germline CDR1 is SGDLS and CDR2 is YYNGEE. V was clipped by 4 bases and J by 1 base, with 2 bases between them. The CDR3 sequence: CASSSNTEAFF. CDR3 in DNA: TGTGCCAGCAGCTCGAACACTGAAGCTTTCTTT.

The chain couples TRBV14 to TRBJ2-3; unclear D gene. The V end lost 1 base, the J end lost 2 bases, and 13 bases lay between the germline ends. CDR3 length equals 16 residues. CDR1 is SGHDN and CDR2 is FVKESK in the germline V gene. CDR3 nucleotides: TGTGCCAGCAGCCAAGGACCGAAGCTCGTCACAGATACGCAGTATTTT. Its translation: CASSQGPKLVTDTQYF.

This clone was picked up one time. The chain has TRBV6-1 and TRBJ2-3, with D perhaps TRBD1 (5 bases). V was clipped by 1 base and J by 0 bases, with 8 bases between them. The CDR3 has 15 residues. Per the germline V gene, CDR1 is MNHNS and CDR2 is SASEGT. The CDR3: CASSEDAGSTDTQYF. CDR3 DNA: TGTGCCAGCAGTGAAGACGCAGGGAGCACAGATACGCAGTATTTT.